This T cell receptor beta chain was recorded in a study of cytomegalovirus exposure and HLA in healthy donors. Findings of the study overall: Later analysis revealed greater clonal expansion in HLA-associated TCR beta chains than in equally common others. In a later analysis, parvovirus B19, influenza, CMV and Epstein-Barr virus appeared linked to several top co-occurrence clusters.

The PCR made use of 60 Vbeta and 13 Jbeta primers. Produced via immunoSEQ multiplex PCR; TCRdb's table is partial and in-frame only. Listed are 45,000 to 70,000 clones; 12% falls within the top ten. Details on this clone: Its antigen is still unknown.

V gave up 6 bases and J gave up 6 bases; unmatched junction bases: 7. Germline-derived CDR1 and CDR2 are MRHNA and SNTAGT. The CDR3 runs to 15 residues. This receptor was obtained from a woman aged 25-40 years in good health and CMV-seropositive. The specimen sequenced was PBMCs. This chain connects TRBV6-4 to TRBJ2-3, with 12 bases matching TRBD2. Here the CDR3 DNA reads TGTGCCAGCAGCTTGACTAGCGGGGGCCGGGATACGCAGTATTTT. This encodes CASSLTSGGRDTQYF.